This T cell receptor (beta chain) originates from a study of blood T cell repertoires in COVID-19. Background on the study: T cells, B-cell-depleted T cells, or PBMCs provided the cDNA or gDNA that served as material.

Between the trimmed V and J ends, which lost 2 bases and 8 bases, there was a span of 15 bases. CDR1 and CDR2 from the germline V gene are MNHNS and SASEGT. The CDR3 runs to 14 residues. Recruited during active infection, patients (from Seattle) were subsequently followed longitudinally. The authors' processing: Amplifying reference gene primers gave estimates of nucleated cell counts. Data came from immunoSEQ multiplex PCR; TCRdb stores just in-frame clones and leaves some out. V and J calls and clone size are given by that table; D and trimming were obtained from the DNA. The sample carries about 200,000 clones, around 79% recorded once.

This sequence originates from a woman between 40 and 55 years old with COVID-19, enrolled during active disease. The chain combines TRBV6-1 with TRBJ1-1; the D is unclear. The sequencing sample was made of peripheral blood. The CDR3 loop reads CASSESGGLGEAFF. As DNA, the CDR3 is TGTGCCAGCAGTGAATCAGGAGGGTTGGGGGAAGCTTTCTTT.